Sequencing of this TCR beta chain was carried out in a study of T cell responses to AZD1222 COVID-19 vaccine. The data were produced by immunoSEQ multiplex PCR, yet TCRdb's version contains in-frame clones alone and is incomplete. The data contain some 130,000 clones, 91% of them singletons. The CDR3 sequence is 13 residues long. Germline V gives CDR1 LGHDT, CDR2 YNNKEL (reference sequence). Deletions cut 2 bases from V and 4 bases from J, with 8 bases between. The TCR was taken from an adult in good health. The genes are TRBV3-1 (or the pseudogene TRBV3-2) and TRBJ1-2; D unclear. The starting material was peripheral blood, obtained on day 0 of AZD1222 vaccination. CDR3 DNA sequence: TGTGCCAGCAGCCAACGTGGCAGCTATGGCTACACCTTC. It is translated as CASSQRGSYGYTF.